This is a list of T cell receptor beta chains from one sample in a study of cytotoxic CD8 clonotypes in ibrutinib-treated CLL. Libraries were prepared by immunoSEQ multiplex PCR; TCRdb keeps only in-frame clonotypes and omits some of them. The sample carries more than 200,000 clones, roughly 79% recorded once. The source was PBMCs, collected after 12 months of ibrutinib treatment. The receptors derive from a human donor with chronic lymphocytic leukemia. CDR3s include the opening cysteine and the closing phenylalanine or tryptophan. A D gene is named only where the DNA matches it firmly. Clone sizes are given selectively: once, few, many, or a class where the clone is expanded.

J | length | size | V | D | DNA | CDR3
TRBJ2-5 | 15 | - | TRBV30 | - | TGTGCCTGGACTATCGGCGGGGTTTTTCAAGAGACCCAGTACTTC | CAWTIGGVFQETQYF
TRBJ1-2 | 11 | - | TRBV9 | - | TGTGCCAGCAGCGCCGACAGCTCATACACCTTC | CASSADSSYTF
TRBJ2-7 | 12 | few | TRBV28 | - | TGTGCCAGCAGTTTGGGTTCCTACGAGCAGTACTTC | CASSLGSYEQYF
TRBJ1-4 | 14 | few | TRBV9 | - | TGTGCCAGCAGCGTAGGAGGCAGTAATGAAAAACTGTTTTTT | CASSVGGSNEKLFF
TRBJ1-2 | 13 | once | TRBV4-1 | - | TGCGCCAGCAGCCAAGAAGGCGGCTATGGCTACACCTTC | CASSQEGGYGYTF
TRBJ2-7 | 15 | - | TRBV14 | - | TGTGCCAGCAGCCCTGGGACGGTCTTGGGGATAGGGCAGTACTTC | CASSPGTVLGIGQYF
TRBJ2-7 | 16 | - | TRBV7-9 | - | TGTGCCAGCAGTTCGAATACCCAGACAAACTCCTACGAGCAGTACTTC | CASSSNTQTNSYEQYF
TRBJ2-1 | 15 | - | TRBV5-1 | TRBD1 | TGCGCCAGCAGCTTGGACAGGGGCCCTCTCAATGAGCAGTTCTTC | CASSLDRGPLNEQFF
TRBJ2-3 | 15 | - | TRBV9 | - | TGTGCCAGCAGCGTGGGTGGCGAGAATAGAGATACGCAGTATTTT | CASSVGGENRDTQYF
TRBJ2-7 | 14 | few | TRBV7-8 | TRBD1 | TGTGCCAGCAGCTTTCGGGACAGATTCTACGAGCAGTACTTC | CASSFRDRFYEQYF
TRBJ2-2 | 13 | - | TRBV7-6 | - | TGTGCCAGCAGCCCCCGCTCGGACGGGGAGCTGTTTTTT | CASSPRSDGELFF
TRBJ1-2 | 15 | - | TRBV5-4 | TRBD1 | TGTGCCAGCAGCTTGGCTGACAGGGTAAACTATGGCTACACCTTC | CASSLADRVNYGYTF
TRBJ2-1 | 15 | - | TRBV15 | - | TGTGCCACCAGCCCACGGATGACAGAAAACAATGAGCAGTTCTTC | CATSPRMTENNEQFF
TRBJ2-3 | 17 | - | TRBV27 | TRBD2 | TGTGCCAGCAGTTTAGGGACTAGCTTCCCCGACACAGATACGCAGTATTTT | CASSLGTSFPDTDTQYF
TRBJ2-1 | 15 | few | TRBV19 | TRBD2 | TGTGCCAGTAGTATAAGGCGGGAGTTGGCAACTGAGCAGTTCTTC | CASSIRRELATEQFF